This T cell receptor (beta chain) was recorded in a study of CD8 T cells in Susac syndrome. Per the germline V gene, CDR1 is LNHDA and CDR2 is SQIVND (reference sequence). Unmatched junction bases numbered 10, after V lost 8 bases and J lost 6 bases. The CDR3 is 15 residues long. This clonotype has a handful of counts. TCR beta from blood CD8+ and CD4+ T cells was sequenced. Reverse transcription of about 0.5 to 1 ug RNA was carried out with random hexamers. TCRdb re-called the immunoSEQ multiplex PCR reads with MiXCR, one entry per CDR3 protein. The sample shows 250,000 to 300,000 distinct CDR3 sequences, approximately 85% of them seen only once.

Sequencing was performed on CD8+ T cells from PBMCs. The receptor's source is a human donor with multiple sclerosis. This chain connects TRBV19 to TRBJ2-7; TRBD2 aligns across 13 bases. For the CDR3, the DNA is TGTGCCAGTGCGGGACTTTGGACTAGCGGGAGCGAGCAGTACTTC. Amino acids: CASAGLWTSGSEQYF.